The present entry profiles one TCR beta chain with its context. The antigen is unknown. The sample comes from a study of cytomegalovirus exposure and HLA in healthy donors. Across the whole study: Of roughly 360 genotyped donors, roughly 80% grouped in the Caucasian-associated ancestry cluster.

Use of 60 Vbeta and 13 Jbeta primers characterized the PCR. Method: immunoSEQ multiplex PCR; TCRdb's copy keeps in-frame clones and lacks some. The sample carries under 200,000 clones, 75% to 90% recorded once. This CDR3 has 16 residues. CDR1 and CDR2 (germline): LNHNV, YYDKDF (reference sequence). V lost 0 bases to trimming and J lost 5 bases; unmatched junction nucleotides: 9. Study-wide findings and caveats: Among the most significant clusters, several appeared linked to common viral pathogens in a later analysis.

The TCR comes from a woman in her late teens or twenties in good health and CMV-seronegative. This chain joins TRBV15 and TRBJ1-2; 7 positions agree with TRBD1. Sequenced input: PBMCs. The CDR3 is CATSRDKLGGAYGYTF. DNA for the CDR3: TGTGCCACCAGCAGAGATAAGTTAGGGGGCGCGTATGGCTACACCTTC.